The 16 T cell receptor beta chains below were found in one sample sequenced in a study of blood T cells in healthy people across ages. Primed by a sample-barcoded 5' primer and a J-beta primer mix, a second PCR proceeded for roughly 7 to 12 cycles. TCRdb reprocessed the 5' RACE reads with MiXCR, giving one entry per CDR3 protein. The sample has roughly 800,000 distinct CDR3 sequences, over 45% seen once. The sample consisted of blood. Receptor source: a man aged 30-40 years in good health.

The V call is TRBV9, the J call TRBJ2-2; D unclear. Germline assignment: CDR1 SGDLS and CDR2 YYNGEE. The CDR3 spans 15 residues. Between the trimmed V and J ends, which lost 3 bases and 2 bases, there was a span of 11 bases. The CDR3 loop is CASSGLSDNTGELFF. CDR3 DNA: TGTGCCAGCAGCGGTCTCTCGGACAACACCGGGGAGCTGTTTTTT.

The chain recombines TRBV18 with TRBJ1-5; tentatively, D is TRBD1 (6 bases). The CDR3 has 16 residues. Germline values: CDR1 KGHSH, CDR2 LQKENI. Trimming stripped 0 bases from V and 7 bases from J, with 16 bases between. CDR3 nucleotides: TGTGCCAGCTCACCACCGGGACACATTGGCCGCCAGCCCCAGCATTTT. It encodes CASSPPGHIGRQPQHF.

The chain is built from TRBV4-2 and TRBJ2-7, with unresolved D. This CDR3 is built from 14 residues. V lost 0 bases to trimming and J lost 3 bases, with 9 bases between them. The V gene's germline CDR1 is LGHNA and CDR2 YNFKEQ. CDR3 protein: CASSQDLSGYEQYF. For the CDR3, the DNA is TGTGCCAGCAGCCAAGATCTCTCCGGCTACGAGCAGTACTTC.

V usage is TRBV2 and J usage is TRBJ2-5; D may be TRBD1 or TRBD2 (5 bases each). The CDR3 is made up of 15 amino acids. V shed 1 base and J shed 5 bases, with 14 bases lying between them. Germline CDR1 is SNHLY and CDR2 is FYNNEI. CDR3 loop: CASSEGGAGLETQYF. In DNA form, the CDR3 reads TGTGCCAGCAGTGAAGGGGGCGCGGGTCTCGAGACCCAGTACTTC.

The chain recombines TRBV2 with TRBJ2-3; unclear D gene. The V and J ends lost 0 bases and 0 bases respectively, with 4 bases between them. Germline V gene sequence: CDR1 SNHLY, CDR2 FYNNEI. The CDR3 consists of 14 residues. CDR3 protein: CASSEAKSTDTQYF. In nucleotides, the CDR3 is TGTGCCAGCAGTGAAGCTAAAAGCACAGATACGCAGTATTTT.

This clonotype showed up just a few times. This may come from a read error, since a much larger clone is one base off. This chain connects TRBV9 to TRBJ2-1; the match to TRBD1 covers 7 bases. The J call may be in error: the DNA end matches TRBJ2-7 better. Germline V lookup: CDR1 SGDLS, CDR2 YYNGEE. CDR3 size: 14 residues. The DNA for the CDR3 is TGTGCCAGCAGCGCTAAGGGACAGAACAATGAGCAGTACTTC. Translated: CASSAKGQNNEQYF.

The rearrangement uses TRBV12-3 or TRBV12-4 and TRBJ1-6; TRBD1 agrees at 8 bases. The V gene end was trimmed by 2 bases and the J gene end by 10 bases; junction bases not matched to a gene: 7. This CDR3 has 15 amino acids. The CDR3 protein is CASSLYGTGGSPLHF. In DNA, the CDR3 is TGTGCCAGCAGTTTATACGGGACAGGCGGATCACCCCTCCACTTT.

V gene TRBV29-1 combines with J gene TRBJ2-7; 11 nucleotides align to TRBD1. The J call may be faulty, since TRBJ2-5 better matches the DNA end. The CDR3 totals 15 residues. Germline loops: CDR1 SQVTM, CDR2 ANQGSEA. In DNA form, the CDR3 reads TGCAGCGTCGGACCCAAGGGGACAGGGGGGGAGACCCAGTACTTC. This sequence encodes CSVGPKGTGGETQYF.

The V and J genes are TRBV4-2 and TRBJ1-2; D is undetermined. The CDR3 loop spans 17 amino acids. Germline assignment: CDR1 LGHNA and CDR2 YNFKEQ. V was shortened by 6 bases and J by 6 bases, with 26 bases between the two germline ends. The CDR3 DNA reads TGTGCCAGCAGTACCGGAGGAGGACTCACGAGTTCCCATGGCTACACCTTC. It codes for CASSTGGGLTSSHGYTF.

Note on this clonotype: The junction departs from the called germline gene at one end, perhaps through a read error. This chain uses TRBV3-1 with TRBJ2-5; TRBD2 aligns across 7 bases. This CDR3 has 11 residues. From germline, CDR1 is LGHDT and CDR2 YNNKEL (reference sequence). CDR3 DNA: TGTGCCAGCGGCCATCCGGGACTACAGTACTTC. As protein: CASGHPGLQYF.

The chain has TRBV24-1 and TRBJ2-3, with a weak D call TRBD2 (6 bases). CDR3 size: 13 residues. V gave up 7 bases and J gave up 9 bases, with 16 bases separating them. CDR1 is KGHDR and CDR2 is SFDVKD in the germline V gene. The CDR3 protein is CATRARLRGTQYF. CDR3 nucleotides: TGTGCCACCAGAGCCAGGCTTCGGGGGACGCAGTATTTT.

This clonotype was seen a few times. The chain is built from TRBV11-2 and TRBJ2-1; D unresolved. V dropped 4 bases and J dropped 6 bases, with 19 bases sitting between them. CDR3 length equals 16 residues. Germline V gene lookup returns CDR1 SGHAT and CDR2 FQNNGV. For the CDR3, the DNA is TGTGCCAGCAGCTATACCCGGGCCCTCAACGTCAATGAGCAGTTCTTC. As protein: CASSYTRALNVNEQFF.

This clonotype was detected a few times. This sequence joins TRBV29-1 and TRBJ1-2, with D unresolved. V dropped 3 bases and J dropped 8 bases, with 10 bases sitting between them. The germline CDR1 and CDR2 sequences are SQVTM and ANQGSEA. The CDR3 runs to 11 residues. The CDR3 DNA follows: TGCAGCGTTGATCCCTCCGGCGGCTACACCTTC. Residues: CSVDPSGGYTF.

The rearrangement uses TRBV4-2 and TRBJ1-2; 9 bases agree with TRBD1. Germline CDR1 reads LGHNA; CDR2 reads YNFKEQ. The length of the CDR3 is 14 residues. Losses at the gene ends were 1 base for V and 8 bases for J; bases not matched to a gene: 5. CDR3 amino acids: CASSQVGTGSGYTF. CDR3 sequence (DNA): TGTGCCAGCAGCCAAGTGGGGACAGGGAGCGGCTACACCTTC.

V usage is TRBV6-1 and J usage is TRBJ1-1; TRBD1 matches at 8 bases. The V and J ends lost 4 bases and 3 bases, in that order; junction bases with no gene match: 1. The CDR3 is made up of 13 amino acids. Per the germline V gene, CDR1 is MNHNS and CDR2 is SASEGT. DNA of the CDR3: TGTGCCAGCAGTGGACAGGGGCACACTGAAGCTTTCTTT. The encoded protein is CASSGQGHTEAFF.

This chain connects TRBV20-1 to TRBJ2-3, with D tentatively TRBD2 (6 bases). Trimming cost V 6 bases and J 3 bases, with 22 bases left between them. This CDR3 contains 16 residues. The germline CDR1 and CDR2 sequences are DFQATT and SNEGSKA (reference sequence). The CDR3 spells CSAEIGGKRVTDTQYF. The CDR3 nucleotides are TGCAGTGCCGAGATCGGTGGTAAGCGGGTTACAGATACGCAGTATTTT.